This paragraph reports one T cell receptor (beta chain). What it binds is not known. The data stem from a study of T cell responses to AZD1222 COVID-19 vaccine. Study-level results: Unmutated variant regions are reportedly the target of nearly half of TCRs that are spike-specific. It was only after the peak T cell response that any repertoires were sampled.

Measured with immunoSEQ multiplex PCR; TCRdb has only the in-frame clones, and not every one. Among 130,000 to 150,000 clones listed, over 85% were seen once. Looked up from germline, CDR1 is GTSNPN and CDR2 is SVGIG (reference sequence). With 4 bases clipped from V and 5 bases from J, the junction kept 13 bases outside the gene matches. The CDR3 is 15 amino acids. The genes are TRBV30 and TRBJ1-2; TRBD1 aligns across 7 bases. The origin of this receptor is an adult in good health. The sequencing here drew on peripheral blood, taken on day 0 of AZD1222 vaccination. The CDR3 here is CAWTNPRGPLYGYTF. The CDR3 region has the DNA TGTGCCTGGACCAATCCTAGGGGGCCTCTTTATGGCTACACCTTC.